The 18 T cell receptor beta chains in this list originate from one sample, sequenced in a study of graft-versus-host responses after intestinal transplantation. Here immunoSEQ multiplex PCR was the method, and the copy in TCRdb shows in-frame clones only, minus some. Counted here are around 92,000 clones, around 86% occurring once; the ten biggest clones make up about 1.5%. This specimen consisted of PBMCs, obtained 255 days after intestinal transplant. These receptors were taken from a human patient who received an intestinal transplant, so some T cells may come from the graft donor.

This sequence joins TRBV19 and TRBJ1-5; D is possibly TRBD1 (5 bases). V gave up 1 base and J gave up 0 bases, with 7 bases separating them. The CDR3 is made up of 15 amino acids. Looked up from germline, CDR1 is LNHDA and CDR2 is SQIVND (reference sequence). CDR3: CASSIGQYSNQPQHF. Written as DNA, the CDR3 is TGTGCCAGTAGTATAGGACAGTATAGCAATCAGCCCCAGCATTTT.

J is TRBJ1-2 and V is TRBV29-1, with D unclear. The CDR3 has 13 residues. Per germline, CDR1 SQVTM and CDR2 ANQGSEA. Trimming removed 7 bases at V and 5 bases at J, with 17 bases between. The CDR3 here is CSGGGSSLYGYTF. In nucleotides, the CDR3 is TGCAGCGGTGGAGGGAGTTCACTATATGGCTACACCTTC. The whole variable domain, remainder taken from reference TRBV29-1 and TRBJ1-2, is SAVISQKPSRDICQRGTSLTIQCQVDSQVTMMFWYRQQPGQSLTLIATANQGSEATYESGFVIDKFPISRPNLTFSTLTVSNMSPEDSSIYLCSGGGSSLYGYTFGSGTRLTVV.

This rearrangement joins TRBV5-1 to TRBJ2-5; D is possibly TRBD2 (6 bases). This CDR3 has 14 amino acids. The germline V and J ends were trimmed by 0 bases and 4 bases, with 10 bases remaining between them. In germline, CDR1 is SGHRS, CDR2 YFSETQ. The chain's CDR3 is CASSLGSGRETQYF. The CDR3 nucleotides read TGCGCCAGCAGCTTGGGTAGCGGCCGAGAGACCCAGTACTTC. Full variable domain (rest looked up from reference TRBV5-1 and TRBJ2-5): KAGVTQTPRYLIKTRGQQVTLSCSPISGHRSVSWYQQTPGQGLQFLFEYFSETQRNKGNFPGRFSGRQFSNSRSEMNVSTLELGDSALYLCASSLGSGRETQYFGPGTRLLVL.

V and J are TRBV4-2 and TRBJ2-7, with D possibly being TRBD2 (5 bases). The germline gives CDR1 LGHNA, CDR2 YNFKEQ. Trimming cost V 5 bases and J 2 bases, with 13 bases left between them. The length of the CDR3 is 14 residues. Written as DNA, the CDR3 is TGTGCCAGCAGCTCATCCGGGATGCCCTACGAGCAGTACTTC. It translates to CASSSSGMPYEQYF.

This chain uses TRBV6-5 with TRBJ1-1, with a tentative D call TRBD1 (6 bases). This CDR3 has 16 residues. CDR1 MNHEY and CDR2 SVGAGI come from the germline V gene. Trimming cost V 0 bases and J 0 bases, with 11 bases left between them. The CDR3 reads CASSYSEWTVNTEAFF. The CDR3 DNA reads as TGTGCCAGCAGTTACTCTGAATGGACAGTGAACACTGAAGCTTTCTTT.

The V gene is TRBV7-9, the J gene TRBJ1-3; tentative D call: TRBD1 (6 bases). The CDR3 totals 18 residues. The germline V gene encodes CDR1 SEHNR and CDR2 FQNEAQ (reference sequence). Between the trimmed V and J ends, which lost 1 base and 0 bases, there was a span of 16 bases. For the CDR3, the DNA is TGTGCCAGCAGCTTAGATGGAGACAGGCCGAGCTCTGGAAACACCATATATTTT. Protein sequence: CASSLDGDRPSSGNTIYF.

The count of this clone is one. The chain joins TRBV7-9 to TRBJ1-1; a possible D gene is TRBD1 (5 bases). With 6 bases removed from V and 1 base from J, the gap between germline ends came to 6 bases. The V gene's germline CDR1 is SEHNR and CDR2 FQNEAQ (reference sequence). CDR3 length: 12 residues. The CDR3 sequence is CASRRGNTEAFF. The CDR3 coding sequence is TGTGCCAGCAGAAGGGGGAACACTGAAGCTTTCTTT.

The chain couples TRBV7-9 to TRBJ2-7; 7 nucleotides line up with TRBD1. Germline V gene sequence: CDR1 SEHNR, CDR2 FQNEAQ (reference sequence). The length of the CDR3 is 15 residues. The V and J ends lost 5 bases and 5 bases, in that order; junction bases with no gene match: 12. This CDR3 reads CASSVRTGFLDEQYF. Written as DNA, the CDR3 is TGTGCCAGCAGCGTGAGGACAGGTTTTTTAGACGAGCAGTACTTC.

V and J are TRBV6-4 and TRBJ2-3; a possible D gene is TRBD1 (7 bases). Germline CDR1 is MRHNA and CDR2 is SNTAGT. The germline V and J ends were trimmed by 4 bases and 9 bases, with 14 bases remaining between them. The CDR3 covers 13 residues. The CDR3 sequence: CASSVLEGQTQYF. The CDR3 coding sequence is TGTGCCAGCAGTGTTTTGGAGGGACAGACGCAGTATTTT.

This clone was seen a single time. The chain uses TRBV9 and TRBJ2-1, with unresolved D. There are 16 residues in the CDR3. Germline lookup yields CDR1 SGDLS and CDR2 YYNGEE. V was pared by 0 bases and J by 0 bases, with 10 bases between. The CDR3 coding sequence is TGTGCCAGCAGCGTAGCTAGTCGTAGCTCCTACAATGAGCAGTTCTTC. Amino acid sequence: CASSVASRSSYNEQFF.

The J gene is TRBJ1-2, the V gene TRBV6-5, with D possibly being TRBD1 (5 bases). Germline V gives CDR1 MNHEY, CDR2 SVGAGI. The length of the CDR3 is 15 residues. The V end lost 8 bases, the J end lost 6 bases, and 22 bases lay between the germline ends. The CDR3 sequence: CASFAPRARLHGYTF. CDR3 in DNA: TGTGCCAGCTTTGCCCCCAGGGCCCGACTGCATGGCTACACCTTC.

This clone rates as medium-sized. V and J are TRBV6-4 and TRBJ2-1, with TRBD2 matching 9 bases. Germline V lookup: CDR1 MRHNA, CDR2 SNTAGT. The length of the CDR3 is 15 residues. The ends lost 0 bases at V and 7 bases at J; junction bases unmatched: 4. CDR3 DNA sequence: TGTGCCAGCAGTGACTCCGCGGGAGGGCCGAATGAGCAGTTCTTC. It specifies CASSDSAGGPNEQFF.

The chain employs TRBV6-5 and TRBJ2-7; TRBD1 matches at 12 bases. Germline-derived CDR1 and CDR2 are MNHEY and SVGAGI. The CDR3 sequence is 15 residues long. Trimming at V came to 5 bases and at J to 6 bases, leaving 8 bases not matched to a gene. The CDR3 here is CASSLSGTGGGEQYF. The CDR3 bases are TGTGCCAGCAGTCTCTCCGGGACAGGGGGCGGCGAGCAGTACTTC.

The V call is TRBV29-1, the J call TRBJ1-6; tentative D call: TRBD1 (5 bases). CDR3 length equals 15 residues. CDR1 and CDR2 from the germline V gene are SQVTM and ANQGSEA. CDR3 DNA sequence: TGCAGAGTTTTAACCACCGGGACGGGCAATTCACCCCTCCACTTT. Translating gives CRVLTTGTGNSPLHF. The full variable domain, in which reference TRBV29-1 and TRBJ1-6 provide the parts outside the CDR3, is SAVISQKPSRDICQRGTSLTIQCQVDSQVTMMFWYRQQPGQSLTLIATANQGSEATYESGFVIDKFPISRPNLTFSTLTVSNMSPEDSSIYLCRVLTTGTGNSPLHFGNGTRLTVT.

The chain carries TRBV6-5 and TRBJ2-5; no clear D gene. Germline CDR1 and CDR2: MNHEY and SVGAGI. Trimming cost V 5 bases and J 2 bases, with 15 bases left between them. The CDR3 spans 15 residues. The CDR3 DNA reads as TGTGCCAGCAGTCACTTCCTGTGGGAACAAGAGACCCAGTACTTC. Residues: CASSHFLWEQETQYF.

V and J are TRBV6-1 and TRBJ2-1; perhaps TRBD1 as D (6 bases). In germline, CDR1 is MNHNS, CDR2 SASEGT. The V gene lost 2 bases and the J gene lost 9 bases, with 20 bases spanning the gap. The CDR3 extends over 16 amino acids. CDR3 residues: CASSELAGVKEGEQFF. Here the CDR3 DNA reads TGTGCCAGCAGTGAATTGGCAGGGGTTAAAGAGGGTGAGCAGTTCTTC.

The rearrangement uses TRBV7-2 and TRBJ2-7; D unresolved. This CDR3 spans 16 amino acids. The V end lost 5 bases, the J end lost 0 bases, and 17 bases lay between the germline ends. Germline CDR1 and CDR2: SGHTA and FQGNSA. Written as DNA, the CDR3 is TGTGCCAGCAGCCCCGACTGGACGGGCAGCTCCTACGAGCAGTACTTC. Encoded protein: CASSPDWTGSSYEQYF. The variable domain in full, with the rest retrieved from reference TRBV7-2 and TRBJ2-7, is GAGVSQSPSNKVTEKGKDVELRCDPISGHTALYWYRQSLGQGLEFLIYFQGNSAPDKSGLPSDRFSAERTGGSVSTLTIQRTQQEDSAVYLCASSPDWTGSSYEQYFGPGTRLTVT.

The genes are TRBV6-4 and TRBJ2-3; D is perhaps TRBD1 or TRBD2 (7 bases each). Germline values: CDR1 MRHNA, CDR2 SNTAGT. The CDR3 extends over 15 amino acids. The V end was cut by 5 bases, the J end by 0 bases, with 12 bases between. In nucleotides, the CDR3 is TGTGCCAGCAGTATTCAGGGGGGGAGCACAGATACGCAGTATTTT. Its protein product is CASSIQGGSTDTQYF.